The 15 T cell receptor beta chains listed next were all sequenced from one sample in a study of blood T cells in healthy people across ages. It was with a sample-barcoded 5' primer and a J-beta primer mix that a second PCR of about 7 to 12 cycles was run. Each CDR3 protein gets one entry after TCRdb re-called the 5' RACE reads with MiXCR. The sample lists roughly 680,000 distinct CDR3 sequences, 20% to 25% occurring once. Sequenced input: blood. These receptors all come from a man between 65 and 85 years old in good health.

The genes are TRBV6-5 and TRBJ2-2; D is possibly TRBD1 (6 bases). Trimming pared 0 bases from V and 6 bases from J, leaving 14 bases between. The CDR3 spans 16 residues. In germline, CDR1 is MNHEY, CDR2 SVGAGI. The CDR3 loop reads CASSYSRQDVAGELFF. In nucleotides, the CDR3 is TGTGCCAGCAGTTACTCGAGACAGGATGTGGCCGGGGAGCTGTTTTTT.

V gene TRBV10-3 combines with J gene TRBJ1-3; no clear D gene. CDR3 size: 13 residues. Trimming shortened V by 11 bases and J by 0 bases, and 11 bases separated the two germline ends. The V gene's germline CDR1 is ENHRY and CDR2 SYGVKD. In DNA, the CDR3 is TGTGCCGTCACAGAAAACTCTGGAAACACCATATATTTT. Its translation is CAVTENSGNTIYF.

The chain links TRBV27 to TRBJ1-1; D gene uncertain. The germline gives CDR1 MNHEY, CDR2 SMNVEV (reference sequence). The CDR3 spans 14 residues. The germline V and J ends were trimmed by 5 bases and 0 bases, with 10 bases remaining between them. The CDR3 nucleotides are TGTGCCAGCAGTCCCAGCCATCTGAACACTGAAGCTTTCTTT. This encodes CASSPSHLNTEAFF.

This clonotype occurred a few times. The rearrangement joins TRBV21-1 to TRBJ1-2. TRBV21-1 constitutes a pseudogene. The CDR3 is 10 residues long. The CDR3, as DNA: TGTGCCAGCTACAGCTATGGCTACACCTTC. This encodes CASYSYGYTF.

This clonotype has only a few counts. J is TRBJ2-2 and V is TRBV5-1, with D tentatively TRBD2 (5 bases). Germline values: CDR1 SGHRS, CDR2 YFSETQ. The V end was cut by 4 bases, the J end by 6 bases, with 16 bases between. The CDR3 totals 15 residues. The CDR3 loop is CASSPGLEVAGELFF. The CDR3 DNA follows: TGCGCCAGCAGCCCCGGACTGGAAGTAGCCGGGGAGCTGTTTTTT. Variable domain in full (rest from reference TRBV5-1 and TRBJ2-2): KAGVTQTPRYLIKTRGQQVTLSCSPISGHRSVSWYQQTPGQGLQFLFEYFSETQRNKGNFPGRFSGRQFSNSRSEMNVSTLELGDSALYLCASSPGLEVAGELFFGEGSRLTVL.

This clonotype has at least ten counts. The V call is TRBV7-8, the J call TRBJ2-1, with D unclear. Germline CDR1 reads SGHVS; CDR2 reads FQNEAQ. The V and J ends lost 1 base and 2 bases respectively, with 6 bases between them. The CDR3 runs to 14 residues. The CDR3 nucleotides read TGTGCCAGCAGCTTAGAGGCAGCCTACAATGAGCAGTTCTTC. This encodes CASSLEAAYNEQFF.

The rearrangement links TRBV5-1 to TRBJ1-4; D is uncertain. CDR3 size: 13 residues. V was shortened by 6 bases and J by 8 bases, with 14 bases between the two germline ends. Germline V lookup: CDR1 SGHRS, CDR2 YFSETQ. CDR3 in amino acids: CASTNGRAEKLFF. The CDR3 DNA reads TGCGCCAGCACCAACGGAAGGGCCGAAAAACTGTTTTTT.

The chain is built from TRBV7-2 and TRBJ2-2; unclear D gene. Germline lookup yields CDR1 SGHTA and CDR2 FQGNSA. The V end lost 1 base, the J end lost 6 bases, and 9 bases lay between the germline ends. The CDR3 totals 14 residues. The CDR3 region is CASSLELVAGELFF. The CDR3 region has the DNA TGTGCCAGCAGCTTAGAGTTAGTCGCCGGGGAGCTGTTTTTT.

This clonotype was seen a few times. V and J are TRBV27 and TRBJ2-7, with D perhaps given as TRBD1 or TRBD2 (5 bases each). The CDR3 loop spans 16 amino acids. The ends were cut back, 5 bases at V and 3 bases at J, with 20 bases in the middle. Germline V lookup: CDR1 MNHEY, CDR2 SMNVEV (reference sequence). DNA of the CDR3: TGTGCCAGCAGTCCAAGACCTGGGACGGGGAACTACGAGCAGTACTTC. The encoded protein is CASSPRPGTGNYEQYF.

This clonotype has a count of ten or more. The rearrangement uses TRBV27 and TRBJ2-5, with D possibly matching TRBD1 (6 bases). The CDR3 contains 14 residues. Germline V CDR1 and CDR2: MNHEY, SMNVEV (reference sequence). Trimming removed 4 bases at V and 1 base at J, with 10 bases between. This CDR3 reads CASSSRTVQETQYF. The CDR3 region has the DNA TGTGCCAGCAGTTCCAGGACAGTCCAAGAGACCCAGTACTTC.

This clonotype has just a few counts. This chain joins TRBV29-1 and TRBJ2-1; 10 bases line up with TRBD2. V dropped 0 bases and J dropped 8; count of bases not matched to a gene: 10. The CDR3 runs 16 residues. Germline-derived CDR1 and CDR2 are SQVTM and ANQGSEA. This CDR3 is CSVEDLLAGDLDEQFF. DNA of the CDR3: TGCAGCGTTGAAGACCTTCTAGCGGGAGACCTCGATGAGCAGTTCTTC.

The chain has TRBV30 and TRBJ2-7; no clear D gene. Germline V CDR1 and CDR2: GTSNPN, SVGIG (reference sequence). The V end lost 5 bases, the J end lost 2 bases, and 13 bases lay between the germline ends. The CDR3 has 13 amino acids. CDR3 nucleotides: TGTGCCTGGTGTAACCCCCCGGCCTACGAGCAGTACTTC. This gives the protein CAWCNPPAYEQYF.

This chain connects TRBV7-9 to TRBJ2-7; 7 positions agree with TRBD1. Germline-derived CDR1 and CDR2 are SEHNR and FQNEAQ (reference sequence). Unmatched junction bases numbered 21, after V lost 1 base and J lost 9 bases. The CDR3 extends over 18 amino acids. The CDR3 region is CASSLETLDRPLQRRQYF. The CDR3 nucleotides are TGTGCCAGCAGCTTAGAGACCTTGGACAGGCCTTTACAGCGTCGGCAGTACTTC.

This clonotype was found once. The rearrangement uses TRBV5-6 and TRBJ2-3, with 9 nucleotides matching TRBD2. The CDR3 consists of 16 residues. V lost 0 bases to trimming and J lost 0 bases; unmatched junction nucleotides: 2. The germline V gene encodes CDR1 SGHDT and CDR2 YYEEEE. The CDR3 here is CASSLGAGGSTDTQYF. The CDR3 DNA is TGTGCCAGCAGCTTGGGAGCGGGAGGAAGCACAGATACGCAGTATTTT. The full variable domain, in which reference TRBV5-6 and TRBJ2-3 provide the parts outside the CDR3, is DAGVTQSPTHLIKTRGQQVTLRCSPKSGHDTVSWYQQALGQGPQFIFQYYEEEERQRGNFPDRFSGHQFPNYSSELNVNALLLGDSALYLCASSLGAGGSTDTQYFGPGTRLTVL.

The V call is TRBV4-2, the J call TRBJ2-5; D gene ambiguous. The J call may not be correct, given that the DNA end is closer to TRBJ2-7. The CDR3 spans 15 residues. CDR1 LGHNA and CDR2 YNFKEQ come from the germline V gene. CDR3 sequence: CASSQESTLSYEQYF. The DNA of the CDR3 is TGTGCCAGCAGCCAAGAGTCTACGCTCTCCTACGAGCAGTACTTC.